This entry concerns a single T cell receptor (beta chain). Its specificity is unknown. This sample was taken from a study of T cell responses to AZD1222 COVID-19 vaccine. Study-wide findings and caveats: Regions 160-218 and 743-854 held dominance among vaccine-associated CD4 TCRs, which spanned spike. The study reported that nearly half of spike-specific TCRs target unmutated variant regions.

Germline lookup yields CDR1 KGHDR and CDR2 SFDVKD. This CDR3 comprises 16 residues. The junction had 10 bases not matched to a gene; V was cut back by 5 bases and J by 8 bases. Using immunoSEQ multiplex PCR, the repertoire was profiled, and TCRdb retains in-frame clones only, with some absent. Of roughly 150,000 clones in the sample, about 91% were seen once. The material was peripheral blood, obtained on day 0 of MenACWY control vaccination. The sequence derives from an adult in good health. This rearrangement joins TRBV24-1 to TRBJ2-1; 11 bases agree with TRBD1. CDR3 DNA sequence: TGTGCCACCAGTGGCTCCGGGACAGGGGGGGGTGATGAGCAGTTCTTC. Amino acids: CATSGSGTGGGDEQFF.